The 5 T cell receptor beta chains below come from one sample, sequenced in a study of T-cell memory formation after mild COVID-19. TCRdb itself ran the 5' RACE reads through MiXCR, one entry per CDR3 protein. The sample shows some 300,000 distinct CDR3 sequences, 20% to 25% of them seen only once. The sequenced sample was PBMCs or a T cell subset sorted from them (not recorded which). The receptor source for this set is a young man who had mild COVID-19 (a few samples of this study predate the infection). Cell type and time point are not known.

The gene calls are TRBV20-1 and TRBJ2-7; D call uncertain. This CDR3 has 14 amino acids. Germline V gene lookup returns CDR1 DFQATT and CDR2 SNEGSKA (reference sequence). Deletions cut 3 bases from V and 0 bases from J, with 12 bases between. CDR3 sequence (DNA): TGCAGTGCTAGTGGCGTCAAAAGCTCCTACGAGCAGTACGTC. Translation: CSASGVKSSYEQYV.

The rearrangement links TRBV14 to TRBJ2-3; D may be TRBD1 or TRBD2 (7 bases each). The germline V gene encodes CDR1 SGHDN and CDR2 FVKESK. The length of the CDR3 is 17 residues. Trimming removed 5 bases from V and 4 bases from J, with 22 bases in between. The CDR3 spells CASSARGGIHRADTQYF. The CDR3 coding sequence is TGTGCCAGCAGCGCCAGGGGGGGAATACACCGGGCAGATACGCAGTATTTT.

The V gene is TRBV20-1, the J gene TRBJ1-5; D not resolved. Germline V gene lookup returns CDR1 DFQATT and CDR2 SNEGSKA (reference sequence). Trimming removed 5 bases at V and 4 bases at J, with 9 bases between. This CDR3 comprises 12 residues. In DNA, the CDR3 is TGCAGTGCTCAGCGGGATAATCAGCCCCAGCATTTT. This sequence encodes CSAQRDNQPQHF.

This clonotype was counted between two and nine times. This sequence joins TRBV5-6 and TRBJ2-7; D is undetermined. The germline V and J ends were trimmed by 2 bases and 3 bases, with 3 bases remaining between them. Germline-derived CDR1 and CDR2 are SGHDT and YYEEEE. This CDR3 is built from 11 residues. The CDR3 nucleotides read TGTGCCAGCAGCTTCAGCTACGAGCAGTACGTC. Amino acids: CASSFSYEQYV.

The chain carries TRBV10-3 and TRBJ2-7, with a possible D match to TRBD1 (6 bases). Trimming removed 10 bases at V and 0 bases at J, with 19 bases between. From germline, CDR1 is ENHRY and CDR2 SYGVKD. The CDR3 runs to 15 residues. The CDR3 nucleotides read TGTGCCACCCTAACACTTACAGGGTCCTCCTACGAGCAGTACTTC. Translated: CATLTLTGSSYEQYF.